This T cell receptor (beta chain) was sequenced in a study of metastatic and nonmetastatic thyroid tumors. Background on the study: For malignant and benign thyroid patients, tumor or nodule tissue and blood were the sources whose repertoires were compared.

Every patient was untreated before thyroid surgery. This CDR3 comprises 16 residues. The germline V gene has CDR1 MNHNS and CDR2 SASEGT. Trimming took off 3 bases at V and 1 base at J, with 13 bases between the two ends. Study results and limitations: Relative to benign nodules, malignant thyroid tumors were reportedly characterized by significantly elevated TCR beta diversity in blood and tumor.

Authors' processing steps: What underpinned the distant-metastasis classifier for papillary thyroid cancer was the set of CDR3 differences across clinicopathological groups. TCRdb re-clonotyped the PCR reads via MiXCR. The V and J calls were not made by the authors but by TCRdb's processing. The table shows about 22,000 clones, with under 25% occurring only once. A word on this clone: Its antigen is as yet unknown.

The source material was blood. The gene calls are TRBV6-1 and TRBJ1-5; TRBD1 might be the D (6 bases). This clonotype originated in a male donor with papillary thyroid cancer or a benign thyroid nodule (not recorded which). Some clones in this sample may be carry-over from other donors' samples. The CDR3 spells CASSDNRVASNQPQHF. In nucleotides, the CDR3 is TGTGCCAGCAGTGACAACAGGGTCGCAAGCAATCAGCCCCAGCATTTT.